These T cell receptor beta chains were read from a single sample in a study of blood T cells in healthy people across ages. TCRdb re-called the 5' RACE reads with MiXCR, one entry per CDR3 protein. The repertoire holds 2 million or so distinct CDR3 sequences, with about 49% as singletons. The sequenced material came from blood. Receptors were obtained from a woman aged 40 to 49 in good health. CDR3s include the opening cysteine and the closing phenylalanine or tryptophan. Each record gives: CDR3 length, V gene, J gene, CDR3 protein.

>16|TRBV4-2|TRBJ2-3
CASSQVGPSRTDTQYF
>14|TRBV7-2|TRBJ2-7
CASSFGTTGYEQYF
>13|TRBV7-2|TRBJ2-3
CASTLLRGDTQYF
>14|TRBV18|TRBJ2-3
CASSPTEAGDTQYF
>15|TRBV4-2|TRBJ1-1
CASSQEAGQGYLAFF
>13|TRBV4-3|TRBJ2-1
CASSQLQYNEQFF
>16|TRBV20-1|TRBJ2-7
CSARDLAGRSSYEQYF
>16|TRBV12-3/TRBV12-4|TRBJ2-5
CASSFGDAGTAETQYF
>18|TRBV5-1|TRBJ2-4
CASSPGTSGTLAKNIQYF
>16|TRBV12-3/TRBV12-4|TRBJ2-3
CASSGTSGDLSDTQYF
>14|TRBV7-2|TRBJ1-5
CASRDLGGNQPQHF
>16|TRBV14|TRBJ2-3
CASSQEGQGSTDTQYF
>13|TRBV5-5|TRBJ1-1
CASSLVRATEAFF
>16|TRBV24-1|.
CATSDEAGTGVGEQYF
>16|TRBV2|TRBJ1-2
CASRTPTGGEIGGYTF
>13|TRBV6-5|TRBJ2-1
CASSYSWGSEQFF
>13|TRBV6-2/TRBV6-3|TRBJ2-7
CASSYGLAREQYF
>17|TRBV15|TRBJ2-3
CATSTLFRDTSTDTQYF
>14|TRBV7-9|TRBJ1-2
CASSLGVGGDGYTF
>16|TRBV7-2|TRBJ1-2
CASSPPFIGASTGYTF
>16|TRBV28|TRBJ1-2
CASSFPAKGYGYGYTF
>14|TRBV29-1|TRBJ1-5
CSVETGDGNQPQHF
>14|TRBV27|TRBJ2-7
CASSLGTSTYEQYF
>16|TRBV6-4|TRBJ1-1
CASRPRTGEMNTEAFF
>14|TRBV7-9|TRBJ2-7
CASSLGGSGSEQYF
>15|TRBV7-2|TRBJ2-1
CASSYRGVGINEQFF
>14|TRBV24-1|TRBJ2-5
CATSDLSGIDEQYF
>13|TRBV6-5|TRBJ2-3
CASKVPHGDTQYF
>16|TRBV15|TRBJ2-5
CATSREYGTGEETQYF
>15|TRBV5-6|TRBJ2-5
CASSTSPTGEETQYF
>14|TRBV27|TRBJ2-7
CASSPHYSSYEQYF
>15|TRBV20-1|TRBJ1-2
CSARDYGPATYGYTF
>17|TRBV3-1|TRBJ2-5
CASSLVTSGGFRETQYF
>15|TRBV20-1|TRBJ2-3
CSARGLAVRTDTQYF
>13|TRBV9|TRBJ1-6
CASSGGTVSPLHF
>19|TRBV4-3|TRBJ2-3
CASSQEETGTGTWTDTQYF
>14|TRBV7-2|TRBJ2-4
CASSSGQTQGIQYF
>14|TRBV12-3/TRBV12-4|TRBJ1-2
CASSLRQATYGYTF
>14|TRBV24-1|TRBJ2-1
CATSEPTAYNEQFF
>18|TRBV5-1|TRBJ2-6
CASSRLGQGSSGANVLTF
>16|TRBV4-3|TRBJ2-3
CASSQDPGGGADTQYF
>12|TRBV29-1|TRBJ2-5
CSVEMGSETQYF
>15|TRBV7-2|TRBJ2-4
CASSGQTLVKNIQYF
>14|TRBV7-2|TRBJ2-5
CASTGTGYQETQYF
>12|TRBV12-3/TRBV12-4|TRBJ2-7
CASSTRPQPQYF
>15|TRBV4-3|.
CASSQDGTSGYEQYF
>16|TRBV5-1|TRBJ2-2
CASSWTSGINTGELFF
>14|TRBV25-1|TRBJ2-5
CASSIRQGRETQYF
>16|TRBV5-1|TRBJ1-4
CASSLATGEANEKLFF
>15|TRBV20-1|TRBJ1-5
CSASTRVVRNQPQHF